A single sample is the source of the 19 T cell receptor beta chains below, sequenced in a study of CD8+CD57+ T cells in acquired aplastic anemia. TCR beta VDJ combinations and CDR3 sequences were profiled from genomic DNA. TCRdb re-analysed the reads in MiXCR, keeping a single row per CDR3 protein. The table has approximately 380,000 distinct CDR3 sequences, roughly 64% seen once. The sample comprised sorted CD4+, CD8+, or CD8+CD57+ T cells (not recorded which) from PBMCs. The receptors stem from a human donor in good health, serving as a control.

The chain has TRBV29-1 and TRBJ1-4; no reliable D call. Germline CDR1 and CDR2: SQVTM and ANQGSEA. This CDR3 is built from 13 residues. Trimming cost V 7 bases and J 5 bases, with 14 bases left between them. CDR3 loop: CSASPDGNEKLFF. In DNA form, the CDR3 reads TGCAGCGCTAGCCCGGACGGAAATGAAAAACTGTTTTTT.

The chain carries TRBV6-2 or TRBV6-3 and TRBJ1-1; D may be TRBD1 (6 bases). This CDR3 contains 16 residues. Trimming shortened V by 6 bases and J by 6 bases, and 23 bases separated the two germline ends. Germline V lookup: CDR1 MNHEY, CDR2 SVGEGT. CDR3 nucleotides: TGTGCCAGCAGCTACAACAGGGACCCTCCCTATCCTGAAGCTTTCTTT. Amino acids: CASSYNRDPPYPEAFF.

This chain links TRBV9 with TRBJ1-1, with a possible D match to TRBD1 (6 bases). V was cut by 3 bases and J by 7 bases, with 19 bases left in between. From germline, CDR1 is SGDLS and CDR2 YYNGEE. The CDR3 is 15 residues long. The CDR3 sequence: CASSGAKGEPLEAFF. Here the CDR3 DNA reads TGTGCCAGCAGCGGAGCTAAGGGGGAACCCCTTGAAGCTTTCTTT. Using reference TRBV9 and TRBJ1-1 for the parts outside the CDR3, the full variable domain is DSGVTQTPKHLITATGQRVTLRCSPRSGDLSVYWYQQSLDQGLQFLIQYYNGEERAKGNILERFSAQQFPDLHSELNLSSLELGDSALYFCASSGAKGEPLEAFFGQGTRLTVV.

The chain combines TRBV12-5 with TRBJ1-1; D is uncertain. This CDR3 region has 19 residues. V lost 5 bases, J lost 1 base, and 26 bases lay in between. Germline values: CDR1 LGHNT, CDR2 FRNRAP. The CDR3 bases are TGTGCTAGTGGTCCTACCGGACTATACACCGGGTCAAAGAACACTGAAGCTTTCTTT. It encodes CASGPTGLYTGSKNTEAFF. Full variable domain (missing parts from reference TRBV12-5 and TRBJ1-1): DARVTQTPRHKVTEMGQEVTMRCQPILGHNTVFWYRQTMMQGLELLAYFRNRAPLDDSGMPKDRFSAEMPDATLATLKIQPSEPRDSAVYFCASGPTGLYTGSKNTEAFFGQGTRLTVV.

CDR3 sequence reads: CASSPTGGDGGYTF. The DNA of the CDR3 is TGTGCCAGCTCACCTACAGGGGGCGATGGTGGCTACACCTTC. V usage is TRBV18 and J usage is TRBJ1-2; 9 bases align to TRBD1. The CDR3 runs to 14 residues. CDR1 and CDR2 (germline): KGHSH, LQKENI. Unmatched junction bases numbered 6, after V lost 3 bases and J lost 7 bases.

V gene TRBV10-3 combines with J gene TRBJ2-7; the match to TRBD2 covers 11 bases. CDR3 length: 15 amino acids. Losses at the gene ends were 6 bases for V and 5 bases for J; bases not matched to a gene: 9. Per the germline V gene, CDR1 is ENHRY and CDR2 is SYGVKD. The CDR3 loop reads CAIRATSGAVNEQYF. The CDR3 bases are TGTGCCATCAGAGCGACTAGCGGGGCTGTCAACGAGCAGTACTTC.

This clonotype was counted at least ten times. This rearrangement joins TRBV5-8 to TRBJ2-2; D ambiguous. Germline V lookup: CDR1 SGHTS, CDR2 YDEGEE. V was clipped by 5 bases and J by 8 bases, with 7 bases between them. CDR3 length: 11 residues. The CDR3 reads CASSRVGELFF. As DNA, the CDR3 is TGTGCCAGCAGTAGAGTAGGGGAGCTGTTTTTT.

Concerning this clonotype itself: The final CDR3 position lacks the conserved phenylalanine or tryptophan, pointing to a likely read error. Because the CDR3's place on the DNA is in doubt, the DNA is left out and the CDR3 is given as listed by TCRdb. The chain employs TRBV7-2 and TRBJ2-3; the table's D call TRBD1 went unverified against the DNA. The V gene's germline CDR1 is SGHTA and CDR2 FQGNSA. The CDR3 region is 13 residues in length, termini included. CDR3 residues: CASSLRGRSSQHQ.

The V and J genes are TRBV2 and TRBJ1-1; D not certain. Germline V gene sequence: CDR1 SNHLY, CDR2 FYNNEI. The CDR3 extends over 15 amino acids. The germline V and J ends were trimmed by 6 bases and 7 bases, with 21 bases remaining between them. This CDR3 reads CASRAGAGLSYEAFF. The CDR3 nucleotides read TGTGCCAGCAGGGCCGGAGCGGGCCTGAGCTATGAAGCTTTCTTT.

At least ten counts were recorded for this clonotype. V is TRBV7-2 and J is TRBJ1-2; 8 bases agree with TRBD1. The length of the CDR3 is 15 residues. V was pared by 5 bases and J by 4 bases, with 9 bases of the junction left unmatched. Germline CDR1 SGHTA, CDR2 FQGNSA. The CDR3 coding sequence is TGTGCCAGCAGCAAGGGAGACAGGGGAGCCTATGGCTACACCTTC. Translating it yields CASSKGDRGAYGYTF. Together with reference TRBV7-2 and TRBJ1-2, the CDR3 gives the full variable domain: GAGVSQSPSNKVTEKGKDVELRCDPISGHTALYWYRQSLGQGLEFLIYFQGNSAPDKSGLPSDRFSAERTGGSVSTLTIQRTQQEDSAVYLCASSKGDRGAYGYTFGSGTRLTVV.

This chain uses TRBV19 with TRBJ1-5; D call uncertain. Trimming removed 6 bases from V and 4 bases from J, with 13 bases in between. Germline-derived CDR1 and CDR2 are LNHDA and SQIVND (reference sequence). CDR3 length: 14 amino acids. The CDR3 region has the DNA TGTGCCAGTAGGTGGAGAGAAGTAAATCAGCCCCAGCATTTT. Translation: CASRWREVNQPQHF.

V is TRBV7-2 and J is TRBJ1-2; a possible D gene is TRBD1 (5 bases). Deletions cut 7 bases from V and 4 bases from J, with 16 bases between. CDR3 length equals 14 residues. Per germline, CDR1 SGHTA and CDR2 FQGNSA. The CDR3, as DNA: TGTGCCAGCAAGACTAGACAGACCTCCTATGGCTACACCTTC. It codes for CASKTRQTSYGYTF.

This chain joins TRBV9 and TRBJ2-5; D could derive from TRBD1 or TRBD2 (5 bases each). The V and J ends lost 0 bases and 10 bases respectively, with 16 bases between them. This CDR3 region has 14 residues. CDR1 and CDR2 (germline): SGDLS, YYNGEE. CDR3 coding DNA: TGTGCCAGCAGCGTAGCGGGACCGGTATACGACCAGTACTTC. Amino acids: CASSVAGPVYDQYF.

This clonotype showed up just once. For the CDR3, the DNA is TGTGCCAGCAGCTCCCGGGGAGGAGATAAGCCCCAGCATTTT. Protein sequence: CASSSRGGDKPQHF. The chain combines TRBV7-8 with TRBJ1-5; no definite D call. Germline-derived CDR1 and CDR2 are SGHVS and FQNEAQ. The V end was cut by 4 bases, the J end by 8 bases, with 15 bases between. The CDR3 sequence is 14 residues long.

This sequence joins TRBV7-9 and TRBJ1-4; tentative D call: TRBD1 (5 bases). Trimming took off 5 bases at V and 13 bases at J, with 26 bases between the two ends. CDR3 size: 16 residues. Germline CDR1 SEHNR, CDR2 FQNEAQ (reference sequence). In nucleotides, the CDR3 is TGTGCCAGCAGCCTAGTGAAGGGGCCAGGAAACACCATACTGTTTTTT. Translated, it gives CASSLVKGPGNTILFF.

This clonotype was detected only a few times. The rearrangement uses TRBV2 and TRBJ1-1; D ambiguous. CDR3 length equals 15 residues. Trimming removed 3 bases from V and 0 bases from J, with 11 bases in between. The germline V gene encodes CDR1 SNHLY and CDR2 FYNNEI. The CDR3 DNA follows: TGTGCCAGCAGTGACTTTGGGTTCGTGAACACTGAAGCTTTCTTT. It specifies CASSDFGFVNTEAFF.

At least ten counts were recorded for this clonotype. The gene calls are TRBV20-1 and TRBJ1-6, with unresolved D. Germline values: CDR1 DFQATT, CDR2 SNEGSKA (reference sequence). The V end lost 0 bases, the J end lost 5 bases, and 14 bases lay between the germline ends. The CDR3 runs to 16 residues. CDR3 in amino acids: CSARDQLGRDNSPLHF. The CDR3, as DNA: TGCAGTGCTAGAGATCAACTAGGCAGAGATAATTCACCCCTCCACTTT.

This clonotype was observed a handful of times. V is TRBV19 and J is TRBJ1-4; the D gene is possibly TRBD1 (5 bases). The CDR3 covers 14 residues. V lost 3 bases and J lost 8, with 13 bases in between. Per the germline V gene, CDR1 is LNHDA and CDR2 is SQIVND (reference sequence). CDR3 bases: TGTGCCAGTAGTATTCCAGGGAGGAGAGAAAAACTGTTTTTT. Protein sequence: CASSIPGRREKLFF.

The V and J genes are TRBV20-1 and TRBJ2-7; 7 nucleotides align to TRBD1. Germline V CDR1 and CDR2: DFQATT, SNEGSKA (reference sequence). J lost 7 bases, V lost 3 bases, and 9 bases had no gene match. The length of the CDR3 is 13 residues. CDR3 bases: TGCAGTGCTAGCCGGGGACAGAGCACTGAGCAGTACTTC. It specifies CSASRGQSTEQYF.